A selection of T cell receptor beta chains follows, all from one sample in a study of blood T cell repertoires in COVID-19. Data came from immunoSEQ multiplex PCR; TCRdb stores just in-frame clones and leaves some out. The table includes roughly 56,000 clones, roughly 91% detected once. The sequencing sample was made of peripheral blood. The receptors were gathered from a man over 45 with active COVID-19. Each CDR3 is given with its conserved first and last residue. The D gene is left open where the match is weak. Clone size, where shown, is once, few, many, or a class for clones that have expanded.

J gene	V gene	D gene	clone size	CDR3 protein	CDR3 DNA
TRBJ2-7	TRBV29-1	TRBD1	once	CSVWVGQGYEQYF	TGCAGCGTTTGGGTGGGACAGGGCTACGAGCAGTACTTC
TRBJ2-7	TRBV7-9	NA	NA	CASSLGGGTSKKEQYF	TGTGCCAGCAGCTTAGGCGGCGGGACGTCTAAGAAGGAGCAGTACTTC
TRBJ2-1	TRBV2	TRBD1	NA	CASRQGRTGIYNEQFF	TGTGCCAGCCGACAGGGGAGGACGGGGATATACAATGAGCAGTTCTTC
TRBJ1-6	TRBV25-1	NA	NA	CASSVRGTNNSPLHF	TGTGCCAGCAGTGTTCGGGGGACTAATAATTCACCCCTCCACTTT
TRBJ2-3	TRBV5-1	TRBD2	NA	CASRLSGGATAQYF	TGCGCCAGCAGGTTGAGCGGGGGGGCCACAGCGCAGTATTTT
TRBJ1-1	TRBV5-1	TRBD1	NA	CASSLPRGPQNTEAFF	TGCGCCAGCAGCTTGCCCAGGGGGCCCCAGAACACTGAAGCTTTCTTT
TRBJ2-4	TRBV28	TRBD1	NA	CASRGQIPGENIQYF	TGTGCCAGCAGGGGACAGATCCCCGGGGAAAACATTCAGTACTTC
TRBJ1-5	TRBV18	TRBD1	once	CASSPPGQGTFYSNQPQHF	TGTGCCAGCTCTCCTCCGGGACAGGGGACCTTTTATAGCAATCAGCCCCAGCATTTT
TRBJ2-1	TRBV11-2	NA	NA	CASSPPKFF	TGTGCCAGCAGCCCCCCAAAGTTCTTC
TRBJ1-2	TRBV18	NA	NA	CATSDFPGYNYGYTF	TGTGCCACCTCGGATTTCCCAGGGTATAACTATGGCTACACCTTC
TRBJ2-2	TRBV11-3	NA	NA	CASSLAVTGELFF	TGTGCCAGCAGCTTAGCGGTCACCGGGGAGCTGTTTTTT
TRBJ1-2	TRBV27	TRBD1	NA	CASSLNRGANYGYTF	TGTGCCAGCAGTTTAAACAGGGGAGCTAACTATGGCTACACCTTC
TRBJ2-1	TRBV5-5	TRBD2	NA	CASSEALAGYYNEQFF	TGTGCCAGCAGCGAGGCACTAGCGGGGTACTACAATGAGCAGTTCTTC
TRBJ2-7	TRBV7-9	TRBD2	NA	CASSGPAGGTYEQYF	TGTGCCAGCAGCGGTCCGGCGGGGGGCACCTACGAGCAGTACTTC
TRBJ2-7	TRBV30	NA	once	CAWATGTSYEQYF	TGTGCCTGGGCTACAGGTACGTCCTACGAGCAGTACTTC
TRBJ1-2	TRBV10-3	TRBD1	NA	CAISDGQEPYGYTF	TGTGCCATCAGTGACGGACAGGAACCCTATGGCTACACCTTC
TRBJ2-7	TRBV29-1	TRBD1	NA	CSVEGDRAYEQYF	TGCAGCGTTGAAGGGGACAGGGCGTACGAGCAGTACTTC